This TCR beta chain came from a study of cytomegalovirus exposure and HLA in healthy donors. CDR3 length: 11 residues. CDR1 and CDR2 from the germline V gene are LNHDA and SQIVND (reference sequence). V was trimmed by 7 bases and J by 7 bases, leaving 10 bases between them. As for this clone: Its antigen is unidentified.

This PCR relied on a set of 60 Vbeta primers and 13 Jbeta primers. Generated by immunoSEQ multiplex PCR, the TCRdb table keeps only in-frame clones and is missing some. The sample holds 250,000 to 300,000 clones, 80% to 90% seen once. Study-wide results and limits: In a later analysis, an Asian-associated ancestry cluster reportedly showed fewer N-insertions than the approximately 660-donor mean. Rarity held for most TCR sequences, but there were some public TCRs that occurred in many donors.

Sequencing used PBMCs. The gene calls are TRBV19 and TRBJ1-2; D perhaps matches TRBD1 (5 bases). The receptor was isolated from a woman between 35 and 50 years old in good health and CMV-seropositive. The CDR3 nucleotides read TGTGCCAGTAACGGGGGGTCTGGCTACACCTTC. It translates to CASNGGSGYTF.